These 9 T cell receptor beta chains were sequenced from one sample in a study of CD8 T cell repertoires and HIV-1 epitope variants. These receptors are not linked to any known antigen. Here immunoSEQ multiplex PCR was the method, and the copy in TCRdb shows in-frame clones only, minus some. The table has thousands of clones, 65% to 70% seen once. The sample taken for sequencing was cultured CD8+ T cells derived from PBMCs. The receptors originated from a male donor with HIV.

The gene calls are TRBV6-5 and TRBJ1-2; maybe TRBD1 (5 bases). The CDR3 totals 15 residues. Looked up from germline, CDR1 is MNHEY and CDR2 is SVGAGI. The ends were cut back, 4 bases at V and 7 bases at J, with 19 bases in the middle. The CDR3 sequence: CASSSSFGGGSGYTF. CDR3 coding DNA: TGTGCCAGCAGTTCGTCCTTTGGGGGAGGGAGTGGCTACACCTTC.

The chain is built from TRBV27 and TRBJ2-3, with D tentatively TRBD1 or TRBD2 (5 bases each). Germline loops: CDR1 MNHEY, CDR2 SMNVEV (reference sequence). CDR3 length equals 14 residues. Trimming took off 7 bases at V and 5 bases at J, with 16 bases between the two ends. CDR3 sequence reads: CASTRDALVDTQYF. Written as DNA, the CDR3 is TGTGCCAGCACCCGGGACGCCCTGGTAGATACGCAGTATTTT.

V is TRBV15 and J is TRBJ2-3, with 7 positions matching TRBD2. This CDR3 has 14 residues. CDR1 and CDR2 (germline): LNHNV, YYDKDF (reference sequence). Trimming removed 0 bases from V and 5 bases from J; junction bases left unmatched: 2. CDR3 nucleotide sequence: TGTGCCACCAGCAGAGAGCGGGAGAGAGATACGCAGTATTTT. Its translation is CATSRERERDTQYF. Combining the CDR3 with reference TRBV15 and TRBJ2-3 gives the whole variable domain DAMVIQNPRYQVTQFGKPVTLSCSQTLNHNVMYWYQQKSSQAPKLLFHYYDKDFNNEADTPDNFQSRRPNTSFCFLDIRSPGLGDTAMYLCATSRERERDTQYFGPGTRLTVL.

This chain links TRBV27 with TRBJ2-7; 7 nucleotides agree with TRBD1. Trimming removed 4 bases from V and 4 bases from J; junction bases left unmatched: 13. CDR3 length: 16 amino acids. Germline CDR1 and CDR2: MNHEY and SMNVEV (reference sequence). The CDR3 loop reads CASSSILGTAIYEQYF. The CDR3 DNA reads TGTGCCAGCAGTTCGATCCTCGGGACAGCGATATACGAGCAGTACTTC.

This sequence joins TRBV19 and TRBJ1-1; D is ambiguous. The CDR3 runs 13 residues. Per the germline V gene, CDR1 is LNHDA and CDR2 is SQIVND (reference sequence). Trimming pared 7 bases from V and 7 bases from J, leaving 16 bases between. Here the CDR3 reads CASTPRQLSEAFF. DNA of the CDR3: TGTGCCAGTACCCCCCGCCAGCTAAGTGAAGCTTTCTTT.

This clone was recorded once. The chain carries TRBV6-4 and TRBJ2-7, with D unresolved. Germline-derived CDR1 and CDR2 are MRHNA and SNTAGT. This CDR3 is 14 amino acids long. Trimming took off 2 bases at V and 6 bases at J, with 14 bases between the two ends. The CDR3 DNA is TGTGCCAGCAGTGACGGTCGATTATCCCTCGAGCAGTACTTC. Amino acid sequence: CASSDGRLSLEQYF.

The rearrangement joins TRBV19 to TRBJ2-3, with D hard to call. V was shortened by 2 bases and J by 0 bases, with 9 bases between the two germline ends. Germline CDR1 reads LNHDA; CDR2 reads SQIVND (reference sequence). The length of the CDR3 is 15 residues. This chain's CDR3 is CASSIYGPSTDTQYF. CDR3 in DNA: TGTGCCAGTAGTATATACGGGCCCAGCACAGATACGCAGTATTTT.

V is TRBV28 and J is TRBJ2-1; 7 bases agree with TRBD2. The ends lost 2 bases at V and 4 bases at J; junction bases unmatched: 2. Germline-derived CDR1 and CDR2 are MDHEN and SYDVKM. The CDR3 has 14 residues. CDR3 nucleotide sequence: TGTGCCAGCAGTTTACTAGCGGAATACAATGAGCAGTTCTTC. This sequence encodes CASSLLAEYNEQFF.

The CDR3: CASSPGGETNTEAFF. Written as DNA, the CDR3 is TGTGCCAGCAGCCCAGGCGGGGAAACGAACACTGAAGCTTTCTTT. This chain joins TRBV9 and TRBJ1-1; D is undetermined. The V end was cut by 4 bases, the J end by 1 base, with 14 bases between. Germline V gene sequence: CDR1 SGDLS, CDR2 YYNGEE. The CDR3 runs 15 residues.